The 28 T cell receptor beta chains given below trace back to one sample, sequenced in a study of cytotoxic CD8 clonotypes in ibrutinib-treated CLL. The repertoire was sequenced with immunoSEQ multiplex PCR; TCRdb's copy has only in-frame clones and lacks some. The data contain fewer than 400,000 clones, 67% of them seen just once; the ten biggest clones take up roughly 6%. Here the sequenced sample was PBMCs, taken after 36 months of ibrutinib treatment. The receptors originated from a human donor with chronic lymphocytic leukemia.

The chain recombines TRBV6-5 with TRBJ2-5; 9 positions match TRBD1. Looked up from germline, CDR1 is MNHEY and CDR2 is SVGAGI. Trimming removed 5 bases from V and 6 bases from J; junction bases left unmatched: 7. CDR3 length equals 14 residues. This CDR3 reads CASSLTGGGKTQYF. CDR3 sequence (DNA): TGTGCCAGCAGTCTTACAGGGGGCGGGAAGACCCAGTACTTC.

The chain has TRBV18 and TRBJ2-1, with D uncertain. V was shortened by 3 bases and J by 0 bases, with 15 bases between the two germline ends. The germline V gene encodes CDR1 KGHSH and CDR2 LQKENI. This CDR3 has 17 amino acids. The CDR3 loop reads CASSPPEGRSSYNEQFF. The CDR3 nucleotides are TGTGCCAGCTCACCCCCCGAAGGCAGGAGCTCCTACAATGAGCAGTTCTTC.

This clone was counted a few times. V usage is TRBV27 and J usage is TRBJ1-6, with D possibly TRBD1 on 6 matching bases. The germline CDR1 and CDR2 sequences are MNHEY and SMNVEV (reference sequence). The CDR3 loop spans 15 amino acids. V was clipped by 6 bases and J by 7 bases, with 16 bases between them. CDR3 nucleotides: TGTGCCAGCAGCCAAACACAGGGATGGAATTCACCCCTCCACTTT. Amino acids: CASSQTQGWNSPLHF.

The chain links TRBV6-6 to TRBJ2-7; D gene unclear. V was cut by 2 bases and J by 3 bases, with 2 bases left in between. Per the germline V gene, CDR1 is MNHNY and CDR2 is SVGAGI (reference sequence). CDR3 length equals 11 residues. The CDR3 DNA is TGTGCCAGCAGTTACCACTACGAGCAGTACTTC. This codes for CASSYHYEQYF.

The chain employs TRBV27 and TRBJ1-2; 11 nucleotides match TRBD1. The CDR3 extends over 15 amino acids. J gave up 8 bases and V 2 bases, and 7 bases lay outside the gene matches. Per the germline V gene, CDR1 is MNHEY and CDR2 is SMNVEV (reference sequence). The CDR3 reads CASSLHSGTGGGYTF. DNA of the CDR3: TGTGCCAGCAGTTTACATTCCGGGACAGGGGGGGGCTACACCTTC.

The chain is built from TRBV19 and TRBJ1-5, with D possibly being TRBD1 (5 bases). V lost 4 bases and J 4 bases, leaving 11 bases between the germline ends. The germline V gene has CDR1 LNHDA and CDR2 SQIVND (reference sequence). The length of the CDR3 is 14 residues. CDR3 bases: TGTGCCAGTAGTAAGTGGGGGGAAAATCAGCCCCAGCATTTT. It codes for CASSKWGENQPQHF.

This chain uses TRBV18 with TRBJ1-1; no reliable D call. V lost 6 bases and J 4 bases, leaving 12 bases between the germline ends. This CDR3 is built from 13 residues. Germline V gene data show CDR1 as KGHSH and CDR2 as LQKENI. The CDR3 nucleotides are TGTGCCAGCTCGCTGCAAGTATCCACTGAAGCTTTCTTT. Translated: CASSLQVSTEAFF. The full variable domain, completed using reference TRBV18 and TRBJ1-1, is NAGVMQNPRHLVRRRGQEARLRCSPMKGHSHVYWYRQLPEEGLKFMVYLQKENIIDESGMPKERFSAEFPKEGPSILRIQQVVRGDSAAYFCASSLQVSTEAFFGQGTRLTVV.

V usage is TRBV19 and J usage is TRBJ2-5; tentatively, D is TRBD1 (5 bases). The germline V gene has CDR1 LNHDA and CDR2 SQIVND (reference sequence). The CDR3 is 12 residues long. V lost 4 bases, J lost 3 bases, and 6 bases lay in between. CDR3 loop: CASSTGKETQYF. CDR3 coding DNA: TGTGCCAGTAGTACAGGGAAAGAGACCCAGTACTTC.

The rearrangement uses TRBV10-3 and TRBJ2-5; the D gene is possibly TRBD2 (5 bases). Germline CDR1 is ENHRY and CDR2 is SYGVKD. Trimming pared 0 bases from V and 5 bases from J, leaving 13 bases between. The CDR3 totals 15 residues. CDR3: CAISESNGNPETQYF. As DNA, the CDR3 is TGTGCCATCAGTGAGTCGAACGGGAATCCCGAGACCCAGTACTTC.

The chain recombines TRBV18 with TRBJ2-5, with 10 nucleotides matching TRBD1. CDR1 is KGHSH and CDR2 is LQKENI in the germline V gene. Trimming removed 6 bases from V and 4 bases from J; junction bases left unmatched: 5. The CDR3 length is 14 residues. CDR3 sequence (DNA): TGTGCCAGCTCCCTGGGGGACAGGGGAGAGACCCAGTACTTC. Amino acids: CASSLGDRGETQYF.

This clone has at least ten counts. This CDR3 is CASSPGSSSFKTGELFF. In nucleotides, the CDR3 is TGTGCCAGCTCACCAGGGAGTTCTTCATTTAAAACCGGGGAGCTGTTTTTT. The J gene is TRBJ2-2, the V gene TRBV18, with a possible D match to TRBD2 (5 bases). Per germline, CDR1 KGHSH and CDR2 LQKENI. Trimming removed 2 bases at V and 5 bases at J, with 18 bases between. The CDR3 runs 17 residues.

The J gene is TRBJ2-3, the V gene TRBV15; TRBD2 is a possible D gene (6 bases). Trimming took 1 base from V and 0 from J, leaving 14 bases between them. This CDR3 region has 17 residues. In germline, CDR1 is LNHNV, CDR2 YYDKDF (reference sequence). The CDR3 region is CATSRGGWRASTDTQYF. The CDR3 DNA follows: TGTGCCACCAGCAGAGGGGGTTGGAGGGCCAGCACAGATACGCAGTATTTT. The variable domain in full, completed from reference TRBV15 and TRBJ2-3, reads DAMVIQNPRYQVTQFGKPVTLSCSQTLNHNVMYWYQQKSSQAPKLLFHYYDKDFNNEADTPDNFQSRRPNTSFCFLDIRSPGLGDTAMYLCATSRGGWRASTDTQYFGPGTRLTVL.

This CDR3 is CAISEAGANYGYTF. In DNA, the CDR3 is TGTGCCATCAGTGAAGCGGGGGCTAACTATGGCTACACCTTC. V is TRBV10-3 and J is TRBJ1-2, with a tentative D call TRBD1 (5 bases). The CDR3 is made up of 14 amino acids. V dropped 3 bases and J dropped 0 bases, with 8 bases sitting between them. The germline gives CDR1 ENHRY, CDR2 SYGVKD.

The CDR3 nucleotides are TGCAGCGACGGACAGCGCACAGATACGCAGTATTTT. This codes for CSDGQRTDTQYF. The chain has TRBV29-1 and TRBJ2-3, with D possibly TRBD1 on 6 matching bases. Trimming pared 7 bases from V and 1 base from J, leaving 9 bases between. This CDR3 has 12 amino acids. Germline CDR1 is SQVTM and CDR2 is ANQGSEA.

CDR3 bases: TGTGCCAGCAGTCCTGATGGCAGCTACAGGGCTCAGTACTTC. As protein: CASSPDGSYRAQYF. The rearrangement links TRBV28 to TRBJ2-5, with D tentatively TRBD1 (6 bases). The CDR3 loop spans 14 amino acids. V was pared by 5 bases and J by 11 bases, with 21 bases between. Germline assignment: CDR1 MDHEN and CDR2 SYDVKM.

The rearrangement links TRBV7-9 to TRBJ1-4; D might be TRBD1 (6 bases). V was pared by 5 bases and J by 8 bases, with 15 bases between. Germline V gives CDR1 SEHNR, CDR2 FQNEAQ (reference sequence). This CDR3 has 14 amino acids. The CDR3 region is CASSPQGLDEKLFF. Here the CDR3 DNA reads TGTGCCAGCAGCCCTCAGGGGTTGGACGAAAAACTGTTTTTT.

The rearrangement uses TRBV6-6 and TRBJ2-7; 9 nucleotides agree with TRBD1. J gave up 6 bases and V 8 bases, and 8 bases lay outside the gene matches. The CDR3 sequence is 13 residues long. CDR1 MNHNY and CDR2 SVGAGI come from the germline V gene (reference sequence). The CDR3 sequence is CASRVDRGVEQYF. The CDR3 nucleotides are TGTGCCAGCCGTGTGGACAGGGGTGTCGAGCAGTACTTC.

Of note for this clone: This may be a read error, as it is one base from a much larger clone. This specimen includes other DNA sequences encoding the same CDR3. This chain joins TRBV29-1 and TRBJ2-1; TRBD1 matches at 7 bases. The CDR3 is made up of 12 amino acids. Germline CDR1 SQVTM, CDR2 ANQGSEA. This CDR3 is CSVQGVANEQFF. The CDR3 DNA follows: TGCAGTGTTCAGGGGGTAGCCAATGAGCAGTTCTTC.

The chain couples TRBV25-1 to TRBJ2-3, with TRBD2 matching over 10 bases. The junction had 12 bases not matched to a gene; V was cut back by 1 base and J by 8 bases. The CDR3 has 17 amino acids. Germline values: CDR1 MGHDK, CDR2 SYGVNS. CDR3 protein: CASSEFWTSGPGGTQYF. CDR3 DNA sequence: TGTGCCAGCAGTGAATTTTGGACTAGCGGACCCGGGGGTACGCAGTATTTT.

This rearrangement joins TRBV9 to TRBJ2-1; the match to TRBD2 covers 7 bases. The germline V gene has CDR1 SGDLS and CDR2 YYNGEE. V gave up 3 bases and J gave up 0 bases; unmatched junction bases: 3. The CDR3 sequence is 15 residues long. In DNA form, the CDR3 reads TGTGCCAGCAGCGCGGGGGGAGGCTCCTACAATGAGCAGTTCTTC. Its protein is CASSAGGGSYNEQFF.

In DNA form, the CDR3 reads TGCAGCGTTGACCGGACAGGGCTCTATGGCTACACCTTC. This gives the protein CSVDRTGLYGYTF. This chain connects TRBV29-1 to TRBJ1-2, with 8 bases matching TRBD1. Germline CDR1 SQVTM, CDR2 ANQGSEA. After removal of 3 bases from V and 4 bases from J, the junction contained 4 bases not matched to a gene. The CDR3 is 13 residues long. Together with reference TRBV29-1 and TRBJ1-2, the CDR3 gives the full variable domain: SAVISQKPSRDICQRGTSLTIQCQVDSQVTMMFWYRQQPGQSLTLIATANQGSEATYESGFVIDKFPISRPNLTFSTLTVSNMSPEDSSIYLCSVDRTGLYGYTFGSGTRLTVV.

This clone came up a few times. CDR3 DNA sequence: TGTGCCATCAGTTCGGGACAGATCTATGGCTACACCTTC. This encodes CAISSGQIYGYTF. This chain joins TRBV10-3 and TRBJ1-2, with 7 bases matching TRBD1. The CDR3 is 13 amino acids. Germline V gene sequence: CDR1 ENHRY, CDR2 SYGVKD. The junction had 4 bases not matched to a gene; V was cut back by 5 bases and J by 4 bases.

The chain joins TRBV10-1 to TRBJ2-3; D is possibly TRBD2 (5 bases). The CDR3 has 12 residues. Germline V gives CDR1 WNHNN, CDR2 SYGVQD (reference sequence). V was clipped by 5 bases and J by 6 bases, with 9 bases between them. CDR3 DNA sequence: TGCGCCAGCAGTATTTCGGGGGATACGCAGTATTTT. Translated: CASSISGDTQYF.

The chain has TRBV4-1 and TRBJ2-2, with 9 nucleotides matching TRBD2. V was clipped by 4 bases and J by 4 bases; unmatched bases: 16. CDR3 length: 19 amino acids. Germline CDR1 reads MGHRA; CDR2 reads YSYEKL. In DNA form, the CDR3 reads TGCGCCAGCAGCCCCACCGTGGCGGGAGGGCCATCGACCACCGGGGAGCTGTTTTTT. It specifies CASSPTVAGGPSTTGELFF.

The rearrangement uses TRBV7-9 and TRBJ1-1; D is perhaps TRBD1 (5 bases). The CDR3 runs to 17 residues. V was trimmed by 5 bases and J by 6 bases, leaving 25 bases between them. Germline CDR1 reads SEHNR; CDR2 reads FQNEAQ (reference sequence). The CDR3: CASSRESGWGSVAEAFF. The CDR3 DNA follows: TGTGCCAGCAGCCGAGAGTCAGGTTGGGGCTCTGTCGCTGAAGCTTTCTTT.

The chain has TRBV5-1 and TRBJ2-1; a possible D gene is TRBD2 (6 bases). V was pared by 0 bases and J by 6 bases, with 13 bases between. The CDR3 covers 15 residues. Germline values: CDR1 SGHRS, CDR2 YFSETQ. The CDR3 region is CASSLAGTPSNEQFF. CDR3 nucleotide sequence: TGCGCCAGCAGCTTGGCCGGGACTCCGTCCAATGAGCAGTTCTTC.

DNA for the CDR3: TGTGCCAGCAGTCCAACCTGGACTAGCGGGAGGGCCACCGGGGAGCTGTTTTTT. It yields the protein CASSPTWTSGRATGELFF. The chain links TRBV5-8 to TRBJ2-2; 15 bases are a match to TRBD2. V trimming: 5 bases; J trimming: 4 bases; junction bases outside the gene matches: 9. The CDR3 spans 18 residues. Germline V gene data show CDR1 as SGHTS and CDR2 as YDEGEE.

The chain combines TRBV2 with TRBJ1-3; the D gene is possibly TRBD1 (5 bases). V was cut by 3 bases and J by 4 bases, with 13 bases left in between. This CDR3 has 15 amino acids. The germline V gene encodes CDR1 SNHLY and CDR2 FYNNEI. The CDR3 spells CASSDRSKGGNTIYF. The DNA for the CDR3 is TGTGCCAGCAGTGACAGGTCAAAGGGGGGAAACACCATATATTTT.